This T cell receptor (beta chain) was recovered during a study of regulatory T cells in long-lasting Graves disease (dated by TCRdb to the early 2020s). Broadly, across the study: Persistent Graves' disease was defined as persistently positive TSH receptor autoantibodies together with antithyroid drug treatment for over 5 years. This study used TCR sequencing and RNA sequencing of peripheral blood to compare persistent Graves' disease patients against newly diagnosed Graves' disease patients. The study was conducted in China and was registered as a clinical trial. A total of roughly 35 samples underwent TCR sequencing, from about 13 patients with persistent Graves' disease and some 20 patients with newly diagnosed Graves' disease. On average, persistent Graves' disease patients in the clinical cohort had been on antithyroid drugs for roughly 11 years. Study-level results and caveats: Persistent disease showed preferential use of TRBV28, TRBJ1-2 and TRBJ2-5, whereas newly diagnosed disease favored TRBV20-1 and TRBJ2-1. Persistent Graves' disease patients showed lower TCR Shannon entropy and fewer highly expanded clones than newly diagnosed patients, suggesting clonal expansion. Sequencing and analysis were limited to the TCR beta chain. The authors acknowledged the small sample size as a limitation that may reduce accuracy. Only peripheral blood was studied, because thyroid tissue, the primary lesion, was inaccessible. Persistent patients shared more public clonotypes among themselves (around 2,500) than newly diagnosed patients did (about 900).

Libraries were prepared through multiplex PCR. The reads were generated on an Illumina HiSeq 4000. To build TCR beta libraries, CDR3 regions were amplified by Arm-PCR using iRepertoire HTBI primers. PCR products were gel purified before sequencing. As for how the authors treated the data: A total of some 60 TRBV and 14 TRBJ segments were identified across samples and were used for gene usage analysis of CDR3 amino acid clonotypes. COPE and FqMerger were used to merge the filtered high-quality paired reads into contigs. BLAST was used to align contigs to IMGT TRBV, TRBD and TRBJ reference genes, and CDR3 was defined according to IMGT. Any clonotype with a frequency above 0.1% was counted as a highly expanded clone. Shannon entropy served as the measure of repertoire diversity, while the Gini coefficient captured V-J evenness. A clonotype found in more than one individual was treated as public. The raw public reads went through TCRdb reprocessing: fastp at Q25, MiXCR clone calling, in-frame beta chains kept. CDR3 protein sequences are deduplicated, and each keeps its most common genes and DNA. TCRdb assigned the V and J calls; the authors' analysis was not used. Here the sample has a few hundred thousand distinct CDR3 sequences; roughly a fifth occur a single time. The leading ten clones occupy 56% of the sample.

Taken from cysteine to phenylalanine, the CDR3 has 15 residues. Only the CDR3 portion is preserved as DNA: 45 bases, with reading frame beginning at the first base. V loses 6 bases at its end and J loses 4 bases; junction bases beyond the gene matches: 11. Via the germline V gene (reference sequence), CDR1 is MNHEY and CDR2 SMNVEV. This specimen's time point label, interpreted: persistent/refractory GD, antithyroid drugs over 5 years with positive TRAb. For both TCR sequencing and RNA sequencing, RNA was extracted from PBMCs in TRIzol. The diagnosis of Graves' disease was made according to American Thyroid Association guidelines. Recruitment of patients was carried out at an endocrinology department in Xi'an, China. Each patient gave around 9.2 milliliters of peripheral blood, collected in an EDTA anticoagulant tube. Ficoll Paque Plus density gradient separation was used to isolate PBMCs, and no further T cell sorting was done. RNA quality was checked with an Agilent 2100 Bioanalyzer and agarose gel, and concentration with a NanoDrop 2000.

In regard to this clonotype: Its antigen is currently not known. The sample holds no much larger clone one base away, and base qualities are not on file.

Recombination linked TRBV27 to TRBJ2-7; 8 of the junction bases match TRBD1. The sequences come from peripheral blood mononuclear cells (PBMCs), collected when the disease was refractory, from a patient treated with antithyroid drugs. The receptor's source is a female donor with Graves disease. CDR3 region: CASSYSGGGGYEQYF. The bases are TGTGCCAGCAGCTACTCAGGGGGCGGTGGGTACGAGCAGTACTTC.